These 4 T cell receptor beta chains share one sample of origin, sequenced in a study of shared clonotypes between healthy human individuals. Assay used: immunoSEQ multiplex PCR; TCRdb lists only in-frame clones, some missing. This repertoire shows approximately 2.1 million clones, over 90% found once; its top ten account for about 0.39%. Material for sequencing was naive CD4+ T cells from PBMCs. Subset: CD45RA+ positively selected. Receptors were obtained from a man aged 18 to 29 in good health. Some clones in this sample may be carry-over from other donors' samples.

The chain employs TRBV30 and TRBJ2-2; D is uncertain. CDR1 GTSNPN and CDR2 SVGIG come from the germline V gene (reference sequence). The CDR3 sequence is 13 residues long. Trimming pared 0 bases from V and 4 bases from J, leaving 6 bases between. CDR3 protein: CAWSVQPTGELFF. CDR3 nucleotide sequence: TGTGCCTGGAGTGTACAGCCCACCGGGGAGCTGTTTTTT.

The genes are TRBV7-3 and TRBJ2-7; TRBD1 matches at 7 bases. Germline-derived CDR1 and CDR2 are SGHTA and FQGTGA. CDR3 length: 15 residues. The V and J ends lost 5 bases and 3 bases, in that order; junction bases with no gene match: 10. In DNA, the CDR3 is TGTGCCAGCAGCGTCGGGACAGCTCCTTTCTACGAGCAGTACTTC. This gives the protein CASSVGTAPFYEQYF. Looking up the rest from reference TRBV7-3 and TRBJ2-7 gives the full variable domain: GAGVSQTPSNKVTEKGKYVELRCDPISGHTALYWYRQSLGQGPEFLIYFQGTGAADDSGLPNDRFFAVRPEGSVSTLKIQRTERGDSAVYLCASSVGTAPFYEQYFGPGTRLTVT.

The chain carries TRBV5-6 and TRBJ1-1; D is uncertain. CDR3 length equals 15 residues. CDR1 is SGHDT and CDR2 is YYEEEE in the germline V gene. V lost 3 bases, J lost 1 base, and 13 bases lay in between. The CDR3 DNA is TGTGCCAGCAGCTCCCTCAGAGGCTCGAACACTGAAGCTTTCTTT. This gives the protein CASSSLRGSNTEAFF.

J is TRBJ2-2 and V is TRBV6-1; D remains unclear. The CDR3 runs to 15 residues. The V gene lost 0 bases and the J gene lost 7 bases, with 12 bases spanning the gap. The germline gives CDR1 MNHNS, CDR2 SASEGT. Here the CDR3 DNA reads TGTGCCAGCAGTGAAGCGCTCAGGTGGGGCGGGGAGCTGTTTTTT. Its translation: CASSEALRWGGELFF.